These 19 T cell receptor beta chains originate from one sample sequenced in a study of T cell responses to AZD1222 COVID-19 vaccine. Libraries were prepared by immunoSEQ multiplex PCR; TCRdb keeps only in-frame clonotypes and omits some of them. The sample lists 150,000 to 200,000 clones; about nine tenths were seen once. Sequencing was performed on peripheral blood, taken on day 0 of AZD1222 vaccination. The receptors derive from an adult in good health.

The J gene is TRBJ2-3, the V gene TRBV10-2; weak D call: TRBD2 (5 bases). CDR1 WSHSY and CDR2 SAAADI come from the germline V gene. Trimming took 7 bases from V and 0 from J, leaving 11 bases between them. The CDR3 extends over 14 amino acids. CDR3 DNA: TGCGCCAGCATCGGGATTTACAGCACAGATACGCAGTATTTT. This encodes CASIGIYSTDTQYF.

The V call is TRBV6-5, the J call TRBJ2-3; D not resolved. Per the germline V gene, CDR1 is MNHEY and CDR2 is SVGAGI. There are 12 residues in the CDR3. The ends were cut back, 2 bases at V and 2 bases at J, with 2 bases in the middle. The CDR3 spells CASSYDTDTQYF. Written as DNA, the CDR3 is TGTGCCAGCAGTTACGACACAGATACGCAGTATTTT.

The chain has TRBV7-9 and TRBJ1-3; TRBD1 might be the D (6 bases). Germline values: CDR1 SEHNR, CDR2 FQNEAQ (reference sequence). This CDR3 comprises 14 residues. V gave up 0 bases and J gave up 4 bases, with 7 bases separating them. The CDR3 DNA follows: TGTGCCAGCAGCTTAGCCGGACAGGGAAACACCATATATTTT. It translates to CASSLAGQGNTIYF.

J is TRBJ1-5 and V is TRBV19; D possibly corresponds to TRBD1 (5 bases). V was trimmed by 11 bases and J by 0 bases, leaving 8 bases between them. CDR3 length equals 12 residues. In germline, CDR1 is LNHDA, CDR2 SQIVND (reference sequence). CDR3: CAGGDSNQPQHF. The CDR3 DNA reads as TGTGCCGGGGGGGATAGCAATCAGCCCCAGCATTTT.

The chain links TRBV4-2 to TRBJ1-1; D ambiguous. CDR3 size: 13 residues. Trimming removed 0 bases from V and 1 base from J, with 3 bases in between. Germline V lookup: CDR1 LGHNA, CDR2 YNFKEQ. This chain's CDR3 is CASSQDKNTEAFF. The CDR3 nucleotides are TGTGCCAGCAGCCAAGACAAGAACACTGAAGCTTTCTTT.

The chain recombines TRBV5-5 with TRBJ1-1, with D hard to call. V was clipped by 4 bases and J by 4 bases, with 14 bases between them. The CDR3 spans 14 residues. The V gene's germline CDR1 is SGHKS and CDR2 YYEKEE (reference sequence). The CDR3, as DNA: TGTGCCAGCAGCCTTGGGTCGGAGAGCACTGAAGCTTTCTTT. It is translated as CASSLGSESTEAFF. Based on the CDR3 plus reference TRBV5-5 and TRBJ1-1, the full variable domain is DAGVTQSPTHLIKTRGQQVTLRCSPISGHKSVSWYQQVLGQGPQFIFQYYEKEERGRGNFPDRFSARQFPNYSSELNVNALLLGDSALYLCASSLGSESTEAFFGQGTRLTVV.

This chain connects TRBV3-1 (or the pseudogene TRBV3-2) to TRBJ2-7; D unresolved. Per germline, CDR1 LGHDT and CDR2 YNNKEL (reference sequence). The CDR3 has 16 residues. V lost 1 base to trimming and J lost 0 bases, with 13 bases between them. The CDR3 region is CASSQVSAVSSYEQYF. In DNA, the CDR3 is TGTGCCAGCAGCCAAGTCAGCGCGGTGAGCTCCTACGAGCAGTACTTC.

This clone was seen a single time. The chain has TRBV2 and TRBJ1-1; possible D gene TRBD1, 6 bases. The CDR3 is made up of 13 amino acids. V lost 7 bases and J lost 1, with 10 bases in between. The germline CDR1 and CDR2 sequences are SNHLY and FYNNEI. The CDR3 is CASKRGGNTEAFF. The CDR3 DNA reads TGTGCCAGCAAGAGGGGGGGGAACACTGAAGCTTTCTTT.

This chain joins TRBV5-1 and TRBJ1-6; D gene unclear. V lost 0 bases and J lost 7, with 8 bases in between. This CDR3 has 14 amino acids. Per the germline V gene, CDR1 is SGHRS and CDR2 is YFSETQ. CDR3 sequence reads: CASSLDSANSPLHF. CDR3 bases: TGCGCCAGCAGCTTGGACAGCGCAAATTCACCCCTCCACTTT.

The CDR3 DNA sequence: TGTGCCAGCAGTTACTCGGGGGGCGCGAACACTGAAGCTTTCTTT. Amino acids: CASSYSGGANTEAFF. V and J are TRBV6-5 and TRBJ1-1; D possibly corresponds to TRBD1 (6 bases). This CDR3 has 15 amino acids. Germline-derived CDR1 and CDR2 are MNHEY and SVGAGI. The ends were cut back, 0 bases at V and 1 base at J, with 9 bases in the middle.

This clone was seen only once. The CDR3 is CASSPRPRAVEPQHF. The CDR3 DNA reads TGCGCCAGCAGCCCCCGGCCCAGGGCGGTCGAGCCCCAGCATTTT. The genes are TRBV10-1 and TRBJ1-5; D possibly corresponds to TRBD1 (5 bases). Trimming removed 6 bases from V and 8 bases from J, with 20 bases in between. CDR3 length equals 15 residues. CDR1 and CDR2 from the germline V gene are WNHNN and SYGVQD (reference sequence).

V is TRBV7-9 and J is TRBJ2-1; D ambiguous. Germline V lookup: CDR1 SEHNR, CDR2 FQNEAQ (reference sequence). Trimming removed 3 bases from V and 5 bases from J, with 5 bases in between. The CDR3 totals 12 residues. CDR3 in DNA: TGTGCCAGCAGCTTCGACAACAATGAGCAGTTCTTC. Translated, it gives CASSFDNNEQFF.

This chain joins TRBV27 and TRBJ1-6; unclear D gene. Germline values: CDR1 MNHEY, CDR2 SMNVEV (reference sequence). The CDR3 runs to 14 residues. The V end lost 6 bases, the J end lost 5 bases, and 11 bases lay between the germline ends. The CDR3 loop reads CASSLIGHNSPLHF. The DNA for the CDR3 is TGTGCCAGCAGCCTTATAGGGCATAATTCACCCCTCCACTTT.

V and J are TRBV2 and TRBJ1-1, with TRBD1 matching over 8 bases. Germline loops: CDR1 SNHLY, CDR2 FYNNEI. The V gene end was trimmed by 8 bases and the J gene end by 5 bases; junction bases not matched to a gene: 13. The CDR3 is 15 amino acids. The CDR3 protein is CASDRGLTRGTEAFF. CDR3 nucleotides: TGTGCCAGCGACAGGGGCCTAACCCGGGGGACTGAAGCTTTCTTT.

The rearrangement links TRBV7-3 to TRBJ2-3, with D uncertain. The CDR3 runs 13 residues. With 5 bases removed from V and 1 base from J, the gap between germline ends came to 7 bases. Germline V gives CDR1 SGHTA, CDR2 FQGTGA. The CDR3 nucleotides are TGTGCCAGCAGCCATGGAGGCACAGATACGCAGTATTTT. Translation: CASSHGGTDTQYF.

The rearrangement uses TRBV5-8 and TRBJ2-1, with 10 bases identical to TRBD1. The CDR3 loop spans 15 amino acids. V shed 3 bases, J shed 2 bases, and the junction held 2 bases outside the gene matches. Germline loops: CDR1 SGHTS, CDR2 YDEGEE. The CDR3 DNA is TGTGCCAGCAGCTCCGGGACAGGGGCCTACAATGAGCAGTTCTTC. Its translation: CASSSGTGAYNEQFF.

The genes are TRBV5-6 and TRBJ1-1, with D hard to call. V was clipped by 4 bases and J by 6 bases, with 13 bases between them. Germline V lookup: CDR1 SGHDT, CDR2 YYEEEE. This CDR3 spans 13 amino acids. The CDR3 DNA sequence: TGTGCCAGCAGCCCGACCAAAGGCGCTGAAGCTTTCTTT. Its translation is CASSPTKGAEAFF.

This clone was recorded once. This chain joins TRBV29-1 and TRBJ1-2; perhaps TRBD1 as D (6 bases). This CDR3 has 12 amino acids. V shed 6 bases and J shed 3 bases, with 11 bases lying between them. Looked up from germline, CDR1 is SQVTM and CDR2 is ANQGSEA. The CDR3, as DNA: TGCAGCGTAGACAGGACAGACTATGGCTACACCTTC. It yields the protein CSVDRTDYGYTF.

The J gene is TRBJ1-1, the V gene TRBV27, with D tentatively TRBD1 (6 bases). Trimming took off 8 bases at V and 4 bases at J, with 17 bases between the two ends. The CDR3 is made up of 14 amino acids. CDR1 is MNHEY, CDR2 SMNVEV, per germline (reference sequence). CDR3 residues: CASQVGARGTEAFF. CDR3 in DNA: TGTGCCAGCCAGGTGGGGGCCAGAGGCACTGAAGCTTTCTTT.